This TCR beta chain was recovered during a study of blood T cell repertoires in COVID-19. Study in general: Italy, Spain and the United States were the sources of the convalescent and acute COVID-19 samples.

This CDR3 has 13 residues. Germline V gene sequence: CDR1 SNHLY, CDR2 FYNNEI. V was clipped by 7 bases and J by 0 bases, with 8 bases between them. Clones were read by immunoSEQ multiplex PCR, and TCRdb kept only the in-frame ones, dropping some. The sample has fewer than 300,000 clones, around four fifths seen once. This clone was counted once. The clonotype comes from a woman in her forties or fifties who had recovered from COVID-19. Sequencing input: peripheral blood. This rearrangement joins TRBV2 to TRBJ2-3; D unclear. The CDR3: CASNALSTDTQYF. In DNA form, the CDR3 reads TGTGCCAGCAATGCGCTGAGCACAGATACGCAGTATTTT. Looking up the rest from reference TRBV2 and TRBJ2-3 gives the full variable domain: EPEVTQTPSHQVTQMGQEVILRCVPISNHLYFYWYRQILGQKVEFLVSFYNNEISEKSEIFDDQFSVERPDGSNFTLKIRSTKLEDSAMYFCASNALSTDTQYFGPGTRLTVL.